This section outlines one T cell receptor (beta chain) sequence together with its context. Its antigen is not known. This sample was included in a study of shared clonotypes between healthy human individuals. Study-wide results and caveats: On the whole, naive subsets had larger estimated richness than memory subsets had.

Every immunoSEQ plate was one replicate of a subset's evenly spread DNA. Assay: immunoSEQ multiplex PCR; the TCRdb copy retains only in-frame clones and omits some. The table records over 2 million clones, roughly 95% of them present only once. There are 11 residues in the CDR3. Germline values: CDR1 MNHEY, CDR2 SVGAGI. Trimming left V 4 bases short and J 12 bases short, with 11 bases between. J is TRBJ2-3 and V is TRBV6-5; TRBD2 might be the D (6 bases). The specimen was naive CD4+ T cells sorted from blood. As for subset: CD45RA+ positively selected. The source is a man aged 18 to 35 in good health. The chain's CDR3 is CASSWRGLQYF. In DNA, the CDR3 is TGTGCCAGCAGTTGGCGCGGACTACAGTATTTT.